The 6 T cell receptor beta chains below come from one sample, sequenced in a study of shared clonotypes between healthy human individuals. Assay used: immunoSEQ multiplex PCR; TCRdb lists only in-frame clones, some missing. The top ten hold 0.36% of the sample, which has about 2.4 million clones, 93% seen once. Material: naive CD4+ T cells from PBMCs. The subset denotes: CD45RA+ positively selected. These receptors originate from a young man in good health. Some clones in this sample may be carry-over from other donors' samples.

The CDR3 sequence is CAWNIGTNQPQHF. The CDR3 DNA sequence: TGTGCCTGGAATATAGGGACCAATCAGCCCCAGCATTTT. The rearrangement uses TRBV30 and TRBJ1-5; a possible D gene is TRBD1 (5 bases). Germline CDR1 is GTSNPN and CDR2 is SVGIG (reference sequence). With 4 bases removed from V and 3 bases from J, the gap between germline ends came to 10 bases. This CDR3 spans 13 amino acids.

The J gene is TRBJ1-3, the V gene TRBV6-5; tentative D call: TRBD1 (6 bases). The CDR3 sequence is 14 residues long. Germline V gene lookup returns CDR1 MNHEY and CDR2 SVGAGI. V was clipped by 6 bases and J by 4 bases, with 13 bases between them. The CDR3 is CASSQQGQGNTIYF. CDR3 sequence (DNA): TGTGCCAGCAGCCAGCAGGGGCAAGGAAACACCATATATTTT.

DNA for the CDR3: TGTGCCAGCAGTTGGCAGGGGGGCACCGGGGAGCTGTTTTTT. It encodes CASSWQGGTGELFF. The gene calls are TRBV2 and TRBJ2-2, with D tentatively TRBD1 (7 bases). CDR3 length: 14 amino acids. Germline CDR1 reads SNHLY; CDR2 reads FYNNEI. The V gene lost 5 bases and the J gene lost 4 bases, with 11 bases spanning the gap.

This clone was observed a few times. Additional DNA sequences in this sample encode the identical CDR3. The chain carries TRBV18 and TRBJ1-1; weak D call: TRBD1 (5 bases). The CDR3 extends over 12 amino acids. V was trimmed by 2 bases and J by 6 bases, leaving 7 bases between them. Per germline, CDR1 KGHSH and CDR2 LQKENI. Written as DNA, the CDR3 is TGTGCCAGCTCACCAGGGGGGTCTGAAGCTTTCTTT. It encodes CASSPGGSEAFF.

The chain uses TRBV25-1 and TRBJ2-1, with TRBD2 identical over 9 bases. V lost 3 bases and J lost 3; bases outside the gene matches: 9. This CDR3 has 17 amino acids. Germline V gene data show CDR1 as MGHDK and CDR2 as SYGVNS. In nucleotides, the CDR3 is TGTGCCAGCAGTGAGCGTCCGACTAGCGGTCTCTACAATGAGCAGTTCTTC. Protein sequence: CASSERPTSGLYNEQFF. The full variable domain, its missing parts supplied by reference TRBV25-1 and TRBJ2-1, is EADIYQTPRYLVIGTGKKITLECSQTMGHDKMYWYQQDPGMELHLIHYSYGVNSTEKGDLSSESTVSRIRTEHFPLTLESARPSHTSQYLCASSERPTSGLYNEQFFGPGTRLTVL.

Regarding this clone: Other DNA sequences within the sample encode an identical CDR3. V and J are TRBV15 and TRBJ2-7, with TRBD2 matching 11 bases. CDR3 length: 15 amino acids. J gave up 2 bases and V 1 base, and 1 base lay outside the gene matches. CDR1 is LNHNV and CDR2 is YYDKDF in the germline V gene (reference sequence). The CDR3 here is CATSRGLAGTYEQYF. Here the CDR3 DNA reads TGTGCCACCAGCAGAGGACTAGCGGGAACCTACGAGCAGTACTTC.